This passage covers 5 T cell receptor beta chains from one sample sequenced in a study of blood T cells in healthy people across ages. It was with a sample-barcoded 5' primer and a J-beta primer mix that a second PCR of roughly 7 to 12 cycles was run. TCRdb itself ran the 5' RACE reads through MiXCR, one entry per CDR3 protein. The profile covers hundreds of thousands of distinct CDR3 sequences, with around 24% appearing a single time and 8.7% taken by the ten largest. The same data also contributed to another study, on T cells of mothers and their children.

Sequenced input: blood. The receptors stem from a boy younger than 18 in good health.

V gene TRBV3-1 combines with J gene TRBJ2-7, with TRBD2 as a possible D gene (6 bases). The CDR3 contains 14 residues. V was trimmed by 1 base and J by 6 bases, leaving 13 bases between them. Germline V gene lookup returns CDR1 LGHDT and CDR2 YNNKEL (reference sequence). The CDR3 coding sequence is TGTGCCAGCAGCCAAGCCGGGAGCGCTGGCGAGCAGTACTTC. Its translation: CASSQAGSAGEQYF.

This clonotype was found many times. V usage is TRBV28 and J usage is TRBJ1-2; D remains ambiguous. Germline CDR1 is MDHEN and CDR2 is SYDVKM. There are 12 residues in the CDR3. The ends were cut back, 5 bases at V and 7 bases at J, with 11 bases in the middle. CDR3 sequence: CASSTGSRGYTF. The CDR3 nucleotides are TGTGCCAGCAGTACTGGGTCTCGTGGCTACACCTTC.

This clonotype was detected a few times. The chain links TRBV5-6 to TRBJ2-1, with TRBD2 matching over 9 bases. Germline-derived CDR1 and CDR2 are SGHDT and YYEEEE. J was trimmed by 7 bases and V by 0 bases; bases with no gene match: 11. The CDR3 totals 17 residues. The CDR3 is CASSLAIGAGGGNEQFF. CDR3 sequence (DNA): TGTGCCAGCAGCTTGGCCATCGGAGCGGGGGGAGGTAATGAGCAGTTCTTC.

The table lists this clonotype with a few counts. V usage is TRBV13 and J usage is TRBJ2-7, with unresolved D. The CDR3 loop spans 15 amino acids. V was shortened by 1 base and J by 5 bases, with 15 bases between the two germline ends. CDR1 is PRHDT, CDR2 FYEKMQ, per germline (reference sequence). The CDR3 here is CASSLAPGPNHEQYF. The CDR3 DNA is TGTGCCAGCAGCTTAGCTCCCGGACCCAACCACGAGCAGTACTTC.

This clonotype was seen a few times. The chain recombines TRBV12-3 or TRBV12-4 with TRBJ2-1; 10 nucleotides agree with TRBD2. The CDR3 has 15 amino acids. V lost 6 bases, J lost 10 bases, and 12 bases stayed unmatched. The CDR3 DNA sequence: TGTGCCAGCAGAAAGAGCGGGAGGGCCGGGGCGGAGCAGTTCTTC. Translating it yields CASRKSGRAGAEQFF.